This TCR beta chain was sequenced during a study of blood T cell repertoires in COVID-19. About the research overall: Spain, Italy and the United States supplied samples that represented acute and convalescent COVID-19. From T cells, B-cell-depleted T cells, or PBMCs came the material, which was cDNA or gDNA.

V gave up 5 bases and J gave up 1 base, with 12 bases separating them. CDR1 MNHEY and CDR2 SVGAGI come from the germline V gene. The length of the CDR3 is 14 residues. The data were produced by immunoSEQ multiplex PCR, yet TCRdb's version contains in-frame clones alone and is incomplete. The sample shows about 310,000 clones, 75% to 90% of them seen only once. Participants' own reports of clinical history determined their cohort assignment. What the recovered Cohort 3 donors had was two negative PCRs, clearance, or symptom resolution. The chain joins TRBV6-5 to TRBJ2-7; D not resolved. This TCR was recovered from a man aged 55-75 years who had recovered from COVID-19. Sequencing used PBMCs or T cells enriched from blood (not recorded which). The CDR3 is CASSPFGSSYEQYF. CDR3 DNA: TGTGCCAGCAGTCCTTTCGGTTCGTCCTACGAGCAGTACTTC.